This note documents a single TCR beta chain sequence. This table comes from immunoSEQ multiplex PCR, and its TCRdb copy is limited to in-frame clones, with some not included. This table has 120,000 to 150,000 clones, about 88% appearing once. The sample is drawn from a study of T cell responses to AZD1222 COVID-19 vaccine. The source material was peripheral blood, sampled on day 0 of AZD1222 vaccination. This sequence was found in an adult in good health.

CDR3 nucleotides: TGCGCCAGCAGCTTGACAAAGTTCTCCTACGAGCAGTACTTC. It encodes CASSLTKFSYEQYF. This sequence joins TRBV5-1 and TRBJ2-7; D uncertain. CDR1 is SGHRS and CDR2 is YFSETQ in the germline V gene. This CDR3 is 14 amino acids long. Trimming removed 1 base at V and 0 bases at J, with 8 bases between.